This entry is about one T cell receptor beta chain. Its antigen remains unidentified. Built from TCR beta cDNA, the libraries had unique molecular identifiers in them. When roughly 0.9 to 10 million T cells were used, they gave a few hundred thousand cDNA molecules. TCRdb called the PCR reads again in MiXCR, with one record for every CDR3 protein. The table shows over 700,000 distinct CDR3 sequences, with 25% to 30% occurring only once. This sample is part of a study of post-analysis software for immune sequencing data. The CDR3 totals 16 residues. Germline values: CDR1 SGHTA, CDR2 FQGNSA. After removal of 1 base from V and 4 bases from J, the junction contained 1 base not matched to a gene. Study-wide points: Patients carried a few TRBV segments more frequently than controls did, and TRBV5-6, TRBV5-1 and TRBV20-1 were among them. Samples prepared in the same batch strongly co-clustered by F measure. Multiple sclerosis patients had significantly lower normalized Chao1 diversity than controls.

The sample was blood. This clonotype originated in a girl under 18 with multiple sclerosis. The V gene is TRBV7-2, the J gene TRBJ2-3; 14 bases match TRBD2. Here the CDR3 reads CASSLGLAGGPDTQYF. CDR3 in DNA: TGTGCCAGCAGCTTAGGACTAGCGGGAGGGCCAGATACGCAGTATTTT.